The sequence of this TCR beta chain was determined in a study of molecular identifiers for immune sequencing clone quantification. Study conclusions and caveats: In CMV-specific effectors, clones above 20 copies held over 98% of molecules; naive, under 1%.

This clonotype has more than one count but fewer than ten. Its target is not known. CD8+CD4-CCR7+CD45RA+ sorting gave the naive CD8 T cells. Previously described methods and listed TCR primers were used for bulk TCR libraries. In TCRdb, the PCR reads were re-called with MiXCR into one record per CDR3 protein. The table shows about 320,000 distinct CDR3 sequences, with over 20% occurring only once. The CDR3 extends over 14 amino acids. Per germline, CDR1 LGHDT and CDR2 YNNKEL (reference sequence). Trimming left V 7 bases short and J 5 bases short, with 17 bases between. The sequenced material came from naive CD8+ T cells from blood, with Jurkat cell RNA spiked in. Subset in this sample: FACS-sorted CD8+CD4-CCR7+CD45RA+ naive T cells. The source is a human donor in good health. Some libraries in this study had Jurkat cell RNA spiked in. This chain links TRBV3-1 with TRBJ1-2, with D perhaps TRBD1 (6 bases). The CDR3 DNA is TGTGCCAGCACCATAGGGGGGCGCGGATATGGCTACACCTTC. Translation: CASTIGGRGYGYTF.